The rows below give T cell receptor beta chains drawn from one sample of a study of control samples from healthy donors and cancer patients. TCRdb keeps only in-frame clones here, not all; method: immunoSEQ multiplex PCR. The profile shows under 95,000 clones, roughly 90% of them singletons. The material sequenced was blood. These receptors originate from a woman aged 25 to 39 in good health. The CDR3 runs from the conserved cysteine through the conserved F or W. A D gene is named only where the DNA matches it firmly. Not every row has a clone size; where given, it reads once, few, many or a size class.

. TRBJ1-3 TRBV18 . CATAGGTGNTIYF TGTGCCACCGCTGGAGGGACTGGAAACACCATATATTTT
. TRBJ2-5 TRBV4-1 TRBD2 CVSSQALRTSGQETQYF TGCGTCAGCAGCCAAGCTCTTAGGACTAGCGGGCAAGAGACCCAGTACTTC
. TRBJ2-2 TRBV7-2 . CASSRGGELFF TGTGCCAGCAGCCGTGGGGGGGAGCTGTTTTTT
. TRBJ1-6 TRBV19 TRBD1 CASSADRRSYNSPLHF TGTGCCAGTAGTGCGGACAGGAGGTCCTATAATTCACCCCTCCACTTT
. TRBJ1-2 TRBV18 TRBD1 CASSPMGQAFGDYGYTF TGTGCCAGCTCTCCCATGGGACAGGCCTTTGGGGACTATGGCTACACCTTC
. TRBJ1-1 TRBV30 . CAWRSGWTEAFF TGTGCCTGGAGATCAGGCTGGACTGAAGCTTTCTTT
. TRBJ1-2 TRBV28 TRBD1 CASRPSTGGYGYTF TGTGCCAGCAGACCAAGTACAGGGGGCTATGGCTACACCTTC
. TRBJ1-4 TRBV28 TRBD1 CASSLGGQGNEKLFF TGTGCCAGCAGTTTAGGGGGACAGGGGAATGAAAAACTGTTTTTT
. TRBJ1-3 TRBV5-1 . CASSLDDMFAGNTIYF TGCGCCAGCAGCTTGGACGATATGTTTGCTGGAAACACCATATATTTT
few TRBJ1-2 TRBV4-2 . CASSPRGFGYTF TGTGCCAGCAGCCCCCGGGGTTTTGGCTACACCTTC
. TRBJ2-1 TRBV20-1 . CSASDTSGEQFF TGCAGTGCTAGTGATACATCGGGCGAGCAGTTCTTC
. TRBJ2-7 TRBV4-2 TRBD2 CASSQEQSGRAYYEQYF TGTGCCAGCAGCCAAGAACAAAGCGGGAGGGCCTATTACGAGCAGTACTTC
few TRBJ1-4 TRBV11-2 TRBD1 CASSSDRRSEKLFF TGTGCCAGCAGCTCGGACAGGAGGAGTGAAAAACTGTTTTTT
. TRBJ2-5 TRBV7-9 . CASSRDDRGRRKETQYF TGTGCCAGCAGCCGAGACGATAGGGGACGCAGGAAAGAGACCCAGTACTTC
. TRBJ2-1 TRBV11-2 TRBD2 CASSPMTSGSSYNEQFF TGTGCCAGCAGCCCGATGACTAGCGGGAGCTCCTACAATGAGCAGTTCTTC
. TRBJ2-1 TRBV7-3 TRBD2 CASSLRSSGEPHEQFF TGTGCCAGCAGCTTAAGATCTAGCGGGGAACCCCATGAGCAGTTCTTC
. TRBJ1-2 TRBV4-2 TRBD1 CASRPGEGAAEGYTF TGTGCCAGCAGACCCGGGGAGGGGGCGGCGGAGGGCTACACCTTC
. TRBJ1-1 TRBV28 . CASSRYTEAFF TGTGCCAGCAGCCGCTACACTGAAGCTTTCTTT
. TRBJ1-2 TRBV1 . CTSSQDGGTAREVYGYTF TGCACCAGCAGCCAAGATGGGGGGACAGCCCGCGAAGTCTATGGCTACACCTTC
. TRBJ2-1 TRBV9 . CASSVGIGGPMDEQFF TGTGCCAGCAGCGTAGGGATTGGTGGGCCGATGGATGAGCAGTTCTTC
. TRBJ1-5 TRBV7-8 . CASSFKSSNQPQHF TGTGCCAGCAGCTTCAAGTCTAGCAATCAGCCCCAGCATTTT
. TRBJ2-5 TRBV7-7 . CASSLGAGKVIQYF TGTGCCAGCAGCTTAGGCGCAGGGAAAGTTATCCAGTACTTC
. TRBJ2-2 TRBV3-1/TRBV3-2 TRBD2 CASSPPWTSGSLMNTGELFF TGTGCCAGCAGCCCCCCCTGGACTAGCGGGAGTCTTATGAACACCGGGGAGCTGTTTTTT
. TRBJ1-2 TRBV2 TRBD1 CASSPDREIRGYTF TGTGCCAGCAGCCCGGACAGGGAGATTCGTGGCTACACCTTC
. TRBJ1-2 TRBV30 . CAWREGVFGYTF TGTGCCTGGAGGGAGGGGGTCTTTGGCTACACCTTC
. TRBJ2-2 TRBV24-1 . CATRSAPAGELFF TGTGCCACCAGGTCCGCTCCCGCCGGGGAGCTGTTTTTT
. TRBJ2-5 TRBV6-2/TRBV6-3 TRBD2 CASSYWTSGGQETQYF TGTGCCAGCAGTTACTGGACTAGCGGGGGCCAAGAGACCCAGTACTTC
medium-sized TRBJ1-5 TRBV6-2/TRBV6-3 . CASSTGGGGNQPQHF TGTGCCAGCAGCACCGGGGGGGGCGGCAATCAGCCCCAGCATTTT
once TRBJ1-5 TRBV2 . CASTRQGSQPQHF TGTGCCAGCACCCGGCAGGGGAGTCAGCCCCAGCATTTT
once TRBJ1-3 TRBV7-8 . CASSSRFQGASGNTIYF TGTGCCAGCAGCTCCCGATTCCAAGGGGCCTCTGGAAACACCATATATTTT
. TRBJ2-5 TRBV20-1 . CSASLSLPQETQYF TGCAGTGCTAGTCTTTCGCTCCCTCAAGAGACCCAGTACTTC
once TRBJ1-5 TRBV30 . CAWSLSGGNQPQHF TGTGCCTGGAGTTTATCCGGGGGCAATCAGCCCCAGCATTTT
. TRBJ1-1 TRBV5-1 . CASSFTGNTEAFF TGCGCCAGCAGCTTTACGGGGAACACTGAAGCTTTCTTT
. TRBJ2-1 TRBV18 TRBD2 CASSIAGVDEQFF TGTGCCAGCTCAATAGCGGGAGTCGATGAGCAGTTCTTC
. TRBJ1-5 TRBV28 TRBD1 CASSLRQGLGGNQPQHF TGTGCCAGCAGTCTAAGACAGGGTCTAGGTGGCAATCAGCCCCAGCATTTT
. TRBJ1-6 TRBV28 . CASGFSPLHF TGTGCTTCAGGGTTCTCACCCCTCCACTTT
few TRBJ1-2 TRBV13 . CASSLEGVDYGYTF TGTGCCAGCAGCTTAGAGGGGGTTGACTATGGCTACACCTTC
. TRBJ2-1 TRBV18 . CASSPIGTGANEQFF TGTGCCAGCTCACCAATAGGGACGGGAGCGAATGAGCAGTTCTTC
. TRBJ1-4 TRBV19 . CASSSLVATNEKLFF TGTGCCAGTAGTTCCTTGGTTGCAACTAATGAAAAACTGTTTTTT
. TRBJ1-1 TRBV5-1 . CASSLAGTNTEAFF TGCGCCAGCAGCTTGGCTGGAACCAACACTGAAGCTTTCTTT
. TRBJ2-1 TRBV29-1 . CSVVLTARGEQFF TGCAGCGTTGTTTTGACAGCCCGGGGTGAGCAGTTCTTC
once TRBJ1-1 TRBV18 . CASSPLRGPTEDTEAFF TGTGCCAGCTCACCCCTTAGGGGCCCCACGGAGGACACTGAAGCTTTCTTT
. TRBJ2-1 TRBV9 . CASSATYNEQFF TGTGCCAGCAGCGCGACCTACAATGAGCAGTTCTTC
. TRBJ1-2 TRBV15 . CATSRGGKTNYGYTF TGTGCCACCAGCAGAGGGGGCAAGACTAACTATGGCTACACCTTC
once TRBJ1-1 TRBV19 . CASSVDLEAFF TGTGCCAGTAGTGTAGACCTTGAAGCTTTCTTT
. TRBJ2-7 TRBV19 . CASSRNPDYEQYF TGTGCCAGTAGTAGGAATCCCGACTACGAGCAGTACTTC
. TRBJ2-1 TRBV29-1 TRBD2 CSVGGASGGRNNEQFF TGCAGCGTTGGAGGGGCTAGCGGGGGGCGGAACAATGAGCAGTTCTTC
. TRBJ1-6 TRBV2 . CASSEAGARSPLHF TGTGCCAGTTCGGAGGCAGGGGCTCGGTCACCCCTCCACTTT
. TRBJ2-2 TRBV19 . CASSPRRQVVNGELFF TGTGCCAGTAGTCCCAGGCGCCAGGTTGTGAACGGGGAGCTGTTTTTT
few TRBJ1-3 TRBV18 . CASSAGTAGNTIYF TGTGCCAGCTCAGCTGGGACGGCTGGAAACACCATATATTTT
. TRBJ2-1 TRBV19 . CASSIGAVRVNEQFF TGTGCCAGTAGTATTGGGGCAGTAAGAGTCAATGAGCAGTTCTTC
few TRBJ1-6 TRBV29-1 TRBD1 CSAGTGDSPLHF TGCAGCGCCGGCACAGGGGATTCACCCCTCCACTTT
. TRBJ1-4 TRBV29-1 . CSGGYSEKLFF TGCAGCGGAGGGTATTCTGAAAAACTGTTTTTT
. TRBJ2-7 TRBV5-1 . CASSLAVGGEQYF TGCGCCAGCAGCTTGGCAGTGGGTGGCGAGCAGTACTTC
once TRBJ1-2 TRBV15 TRBD1 CATSRDFGQGYGYTF TGTGCCACCAGCAGGGATTTCGGACAGGGCTATGGCTACACCTTC
. TRBJ2-1 TRBV4-1 TRBD1 CASSQDSPGQGEQFF TGCGCCAGCAGCCAAGACAGTCCGGGACAGGGTGAGCAGTTCTTC
. TRBJ1-1 TRBV11-2 . CASSLSDSYTEAFF TGTGCCAGCAGCTTATCCGACAGCTACACTGAAGCTTTCTTT